The next 16 T cell receptor beta chains were all read from a single sample in a study of blood T cell repertoires in COVID-19. Method: immunoSEQ multiplex PCR; TCRdb's copy keeps in-frame clones and lacks some. Of a few hundred thousand clones listed, roughly 89% are singletons. Input material: peripheral blood. The receptors here all came from a man aged 55 to 70 who had recovered from COVID-19.

The V and J genes are TRBV6-2 or TRBV6-3 and TRBJ1-5, with D uncertain. Trimming stripped 6 bases from V and 6 bases from J, with 9 bases between. Germline V gene lookup returns CDR1 MNHEY and CDR2 SVGEGT. The CDR3 covers 12 residues. The CDR3 sequence is CASSNPGQPQHF. CDR3 sequence (DNA): TGTGCCAGCAGCAATCCGGGTCAGCCCCAGCATTTT.

The gene calls are TRBV10-3 and TRBJ1-1, with 7 nucleotides matching TRBD1. The CDR3 is 13 residues long. V dropped 8 bases and J dropped 0; count of bases not matched to a gene: 3. The germline CDR1 and CDR2 sequences are ENHRY and SYGVKD. CDR3: CAIRGTVNTEAFF. CDR3 DNA: TGTGCCATCCGAGGGACAGTGAACACTGAAGCTTTCTTT.

The rearrangement uses TRBV5-1 and TRBJ2-5; 14 nucleotides align to TRBD2. J was trimmed by 5 bases and V by 3 bases; bases with no gene match: 12. Germline V CDR1 and CDR2: SGHRS, YFSETQ. This CDR3 region has 18 residues. The CDR3: CASSSGLAGARDGETQYF. The CDR3 DNA follows: TGCGCCAGCAGCTCGGGACTAGCGGGGGCCCGGGACGGGGAGACCCAGTACTTC.

This clone showed up just a few times. V is TRBV19 and J is TRBJ1-4; a weak D match, TRBD1 (5 bases). The CDR3 sequence is 16 residues long. V was trimmed by 2 bases and J by 7 bases, leaving 17 bases between them. From germline, CDR1 is LNHDA and CDR2 SQIVND (reference sequence). The CDR3 is CASSIQGHLSGEKLFF. The CDR3 coding sequence is TGTGCCAGTAGTATACAGGGTCATTTATCGGGTGAAAAACTGTTTTTT.

The V and J genes are TRBV6-5 and TRBJ2-5, with D unresolved. The V gene lost 2 bases and the J gene lost 5 bases, with 6 bases spanning the gap. CDR3 size: 12 residues. Germline-derived CDR1 and CDR2 are MNHEY and SVGAGI. DNA of the CDR3: TGTGCCAGCAGTTACAATTCGGAGACCCAGTACTTC. It is translated as CASSYNSETQYF.

V usage is TRBV20-1 and J usage is TRBJ1-4; D remains ambiguous. Trimming removed 7 bases from V and 6 bases from J, with 9 bases in between. Germline-derived CDR1 and CDR2 are DFQATT and SNEGSKA (reference sequence). The CDR3 sequence is 11 residues long. The CDR3 nucleotides are TGCAGTGGAGGGAGCGATGAAAAACTGTTTTTT. This gives the protein CSGGSDEKLFF.

The chain combines TRBV5-4 with TRBJ1-5; the D is unclear. V was clipped by 2 bases and J by 1 base, with 7 bases between them. Per germline, CDR1 SGHNT and CDR2 YYREEE (reference sequence). The CDR3 length is 14 residues. This CDR3 is CASSFGGSNQPQHF. The CDR3 region has the DNA TGTGCCAGCAGCTTTGGCGGGAGCAATCAGCCCCAGCATTTT.

Only one count was recorded for this clone. The V and J genes are TRBV19 and TRBJ2-5, with 9 bases that match TRBD1. This CDR3 spans 15 amino acids. CDR1 is LNHDA, CDR2 SQIVND, per germline (reference sequence). V was clipped by 5 bases and J by 2 bases; unmatched bases: 6. CDR3 protein: CASSPRDRVQETQYF. The CDR3 DNA reads TGTGCCAGTAGTCCGCGGGACAGGGTTCAAGAGACCCAGTACTTC.

This clone occurred a few times. The V call is TRBV6-4, the J call TRBJ1-1; possibly TRBD1 for D (5 bases). The CDR3 has 14 amino acids. Trimming stripped 5 bases from V and 0 bases from J, with 10 bases between. Germline loops: CDR1 MRHNA, CDR2 SNTAGT. The CDR3 DNA reads as TGTGCCAGCAGTAAAGACAGAGTGAACACTGAAGCTTTCTTT. Residues: CASSKDRVNTEAFF.

The rearrangement uses TRBV6-5 and TRBJ2-3; a possible D gene is TRBD1 (6 bases). V lost 6 bases to trimming and J lost 4 bases, with 11 bases between them. The CDR3 spans 13 residues. From germline, CDR1 is MNHEY and CDR2 SVGAGI. CDR3 in amino acids: CASSARGPDTQYF. The DNA of the CDR3 is TGTGCCAGCAGCGCCAGGGGCCCAGATACGCAGTATTTT.

J is TRBJ2-1 and V is TRBV5-4; D remains ambiguous. The CDR3 loop spans 16 amino acids. Trimming shortened V by 0 bases and J by 0 bases, and 10 bases separated the two germline ends. From germline, CDR1 is SGHNT and CDR2 YYREEE (reference sequence). The CDR3 loop is CASSLELLSSYNEQFF. The DNA for the CDR3 is TGTGCCAGCAGCTTGGAGCTCCTTAGCTCCTACAATGAGCAGTTCTTC.

The chain combines TRBV18 with TRBJ2-7; a weak D match, TRBD2 (6 bases). This CDR3 region has 15 residues. V was shortened by 6 bases and J by 3 bases, with 18 bases between the two germline ends. The germline CDR1 and CDR2 sequences are KGHSH and LQKENI. The CDR3 region has the DNA TGTGCCAGCTCCCCAGATCTAGCGAGCCACTACGAGCAGTACTTC. This encodes CASSPDLASHYEQYF.

The chain couples TRBV28 to TRBJ1-1; no reliable D call. CDR1 and CDR2 (germline): MDHEN, SYDVKM. This CDR3 is 13 amino acids long. The V end lost 7 bases, the J end lost 6 bases, and 15 bases lay between the germline ends. CDR3 sequence: CASITSGLAEAFF. The CDR3 nucleotides are TGTGCCAGCATTACTTCCGGACTCGCTGAAGCTTTCTTT.

This chain uses TRBV2 with TRBJ1-1; 7 nucleotides line up with TRBD1. Germline V gene data show CDR1 as SNHLY and CDR2 as FYNNEI. The J segment lost 5 bases and the V segment lost 2 bases, leaving 5 bases of the junction unmatched. The length of the CDR3 is 14 residues. The CDR3 DNA reads as TGTGCCAGCAGTGAAAGACAGGGTAAAACTGAAGCTTTCTTT. It translates to CASSERQGKTEAFF.

The chain carries TRBV11-3 and TRBJ2-1; TRBD1 matches 8 bases. V shed 5 bases, J shed 12 bases, and the junction held 12 bases outside the gene matches. The CDR3 contains 14 residues. Germline CDR1 SGHNT, CDR2 YENEEA. CDR3 DNA: TGTGCCAGCAGCATTACCGGGACAGGCAAGGGGCAGTTCTTC. Translating it yields CASSITGTGKGQFF.

A single count supports this clone. The CDR3 coding sequence is TGTGCCAGCAGTCAACCGGGACAGTACTCTGGGGCCAACGTCCTGACTTTC. Translated, it gives CASSQPGQYSGANVLTF. The rearrangement uses TRBV6-6 and TRBJ2-6; TRBD1 aligns across 7 bases. The trim removed 5 bases at V and 0 bases at J, leaving 7 bases unmatched. There are 17 residues in the CDR3. CDR1 and CDR2 from the germline V gene are MNHNY and SVGAGI (reference sequence).